The source of this T cell receptor beta chain is a study of cytomegalovirus exposure and HLA in healthy donors. Background on the study: Around 80 million unique TCRs from HLA-typed donors were held in an early data release. General study points: In a later analysis, the majority of CMV-associated beta chains seemingly showed HLA restriction.

The CDR3 runs 13 residues. V dropped 5 bases and J dropped 5; count of bases not matched to a gene: 2. Germline V gene sequence: CDR1 SGHAT, CDR2 FQNNGV. Primers included in the PCR were 60 Vbeta and 13 Jbeta primers. This table comes from immunoSEQ multiplex PCR, and its TCRdb copy is limited to in-frame clones, with some not included. The sample carries around 64,000 clones, 75% to 90% recorded once. Turning to this clone: Its antigen is not known.

The TCR was taken from a woman aged 25 to 39 in good health and CMV-seropositive. The rearrangement uses TRBV11-2 and TRBJ2-2; 7 bases fit TRBD1. The sequenced sample consisted of PBMCs. CDR3 sequence: CASSQTGTGELFF. The DNA for the CDR3 is TGTGCCAGCAGCCAGACAGGGACCGGGGAGCTGTTTTTT.